The 17 T cell receptor beta chains listed next were all sequenced from one sample in a study of blood T cell repertoires in COVID-19 (dated by TCRdb to 2018 to 2020). Receptors were amplified or captured by the immunoSEQ multiplex PCR assay. TCRdb carries this immuneACCESS record with in-frame sequences only. Its versions omit some clonotypes, under half of them owing to an unresolved V gene in the studies checked, with the rest unexplained. This sample lists fewer than 200,000 clones; roughly 89% were detected once. The ten biggest clones cover around 12% of the sample. The sample comprised peripheral blood. Source of these receptors: a woman aged 70-85 years with COVID-19, enrolled during active disease.

The chain has TRBV19 and TRBJ1-2, with TRBD1 identical over 7 bases. Trimming cost V 11 bases and J 4 bases; bases outside gene matches: 13. This CDR3 is 14 amino acids long. The germline gives CDR1 LNHDA, CDR2 SQIVND (reference sequence). The CDR3 region is CAASTGAAGYGYTF. The CDR3 coding sequence is TGTGCCGCTTCAACAGGGGCGGCCGGCTATGGCTACACCTTC.

The CDR3: CASSPSTGGESYEQYF. CDR3 in DNA: TGTGCCAGCTCACCATCGACAGGGGGGGAATCCTACGAGCAGTACTTC. V gene TRBV18 combines with J gene TRBJ2-7; 9 bases are shared with TRBD1. J gave up 1 base and V 2 bases, and 6 bases lay outside the gene matches. Germline V gives CDR1 KGHSH, CDR2 LQKENI. CDR3 length: 16 amino acids.

This chain joins TRBV3-1 (or the pseudogene TRBV3-2) and TRBJ2-3; the match to TRBD1 covers 10 bases. Unmatched junction bases numbered 5, after V lost 1 base and J lost 4 bases. The CDR3 covers 16 residues. CDR1 and CDR2 from the germline V gene are LGHDT and YNNKEL (reference sequence). The CDR3 sequence is CASSQARTGGADTQYF. The CDR3 DNA follows: TGTGCCAGCAGCCAAGCCCGGACAGGGGGGGCAGATACGCAGTATTTT.

This clone was seen just once. The J gene is TRBJ2-7, the V gene TRBV19, with a tentative D call TRBD1 (6 bases). CDR3 length equals 14 residues. Trimming removed 10 bases from V and 6 bases from J, with 22 bases in between. Per the germline V gene, CDR1 is LNHDA and CDR2 is SQIVND (reference sequence). CDR3 coding DNA: TGTGCCACCAAAAAACAGGGATCTGTAAGCGAGCAGTACTTC. This translates into CATKKQGSVSEQYF.

The sample holds one count of this clone. The chain has TRBV6-5 and TRBJ2-7; weak D call: TRBD2 (6 bases). V was pared by 2 bases and J by 2 bases, with 10 bases between. CDR3 length equals 14 residues. Germline V lookup: CDR1 MNHEY, CDR2 SVGAGI. The CDR3 DNA reads TGTGCCAGCAGTTACACTGCGGGACCCTACGAGCAGTACTTC. Translated: CASSYTAGPYEQYF.

This chain connects TRBV7-3 to TRBJ2-1, with D possibly being TRBD2 (5 bases). Between the trimmed V and J ends, which lost 0 bases and 4 bases, there was a span of 13 bases. The CDR3 spans 16 residues. The germline CDR1 and CDR2 sequences are SGHTA and FQGTGA. The CDR3 protein is CASSLTSAGQYNEQFF. The DNA of the CDR3 is TGTGCCAGCAGCTTAACGTCTGCGGGTCAATACAATGAGCAGTTCTTC.

This chain joins TRBV11-1 and TRBJ2-5; 15 bases are shared with TRBD2. This CDR3 has 16 amino acids. Germline trimming cut 5 bases from V and 1 base from J; bases unmatched to any gene: 2. From germline, CDR1 is SGHAT and CDR2 FQDESV (reference sequence). The chain's CDR3 is CASSRTSGRGQETQYF. As DNA, the CDR3 is TGTGCCAGCAGCCGGACTAGCGGGAGGGGCCAAGAGACCCAGTACTTC.

The chain uses TRBV30 and TRBJ1-2; TRBD1 matches at 7 bases. The J segment lost 4 bases and the V segment lost 0 bases, leaving 14 bases of the junction unmatched. The germline gives CDR1 GTSNPN, CDR2 SVGIG (reference sequence). The CDR3 totals 17 residues. CDR3 amino acids: CAWSVYSPGQSTYGYTF. CDR3 coding DNA: TGTGCCTGGAGTGTATATTCTCCGGGACAGAGTACCTATGGCTACACCTTC.

This chain links TRBV7-2 with TRBJ1-4, with 8 positions matching TRBD1. V gave up 5 bases and J gave up 6 bases; unmatched junction bases: 11. CDR1 is SGHTA and CDR2 is FQGNSA in the germline V gene. This CDR3 spans 16 amino acids. DNA of the CDR3: TGTGCCAGCAGCCCAAACCAGGGGGCGCCCCATGAAAAACTGTTTTTT. Translated: CASSPNQGAPHEKLFF.

The chain uses TRBV15 and TRBJ2-2, with 8 bases aligning to TRBD1. The CDR3 has 15 residues. CDR1 and CDR2 from the germline V gene are LNHNV and YYDKDF (reference sequence). Germline trimming cut 1 base from V and 4 bases from J; bases unmatched to any gene: 2. The CDR3: CATSRATGGTGELFF. The CDR3 nucleotides are TGTGCCACCAGCAGAGCCACAGGGGGCACCGGGGAGCTGTTTTTT.

This chain joins TRBV5-1 and TRBJ2-2; 7 bases are a match to TRBD2. V gave up 2 bases and J gave up 5 bases; unmatched junction bases: 9. CDR1 SGHRS and CDR2 YFSETQ come from the germline V gene. The CDR3 covers 16 residues. As DNA, the CDR3 is TGCGCCAGCAGCTTAAAATCCACTAGCGCGACCGGGGAGCTGTTTTTT. Residues: CASSLKSTSATGELFF.

The chain has TRBV29-1 and TRBJ1-2; TRBD1 agrees at 7 bases. Losses at the gene ends were 3 bases for V and 8 bases for J; bases not matched to a gene: 3. This CDR3 has 11 residues. The germline V gene has CDR1 SQVTM and CDR2 ANQGSEA. The CDR3 spells CSVDSTGGYTF. The CDR3 nucleotides are TGCAGCGTTGATTCGACAGGGGGCTACACCTTC.

The chain joins TRBV4-3 to TRBJ1-4, with 7 bases that match TRBD1. J gave up 8 bases and V 3 bases, and 6 bases lay outside the gene matches. This CDR3 is 14 amino acids long. Germline V gives CDR1 LGHNA, CDR2 YSLEER. The CDR3 reads CASSHRGLGEKLFF. In nucleotides, the CDR3 is TGCGCCAGCAGCCACAGGGGGTTAGGGGAAAAACTGTTTTTT.

J is TRBJ2-5 and V is TRBV12-3 or TRBV12-4; D gene unclear. The CDR3 spans 11 residues. V was pared by 6 bases and J by 5 bases, with 7 bases between. CDR3 nucleotide sequence: TGTGCCAGCAGCCCTAGGGAGACCCAGTACTTC. Protein product: CASSPRETQYF.

For the CDR3, the DNA is TGCGCCTTCGGGCGGACAGGGAAGAGCACAGATACGCAGTATTTT. Protein: CAFGRTGKSTDTQYF. The V and J genes are TRBV4-1 and TRBJ2-3; 8 bases line up with TRBD1. With 11 bases clipped from V and 0 bases from J, the junction kept 10 bases outside the gene matches. From germline, CDR1 is MGHRA and CDR2 YSYEKL. The CDR3 loop spans 15 amino acids.

This chain uses TRBV5-1 with TRBJ2-5; TRBD2 matches 12 bases. Germline CDR1 is SGHRS and CDR2 is YFSETQ. The CDR3 is 17 amino acids. With 2 bases clipped from V and 5 bases from J, the junction kept 10 bases outside the gene matches. In DNA form, the CDR3 reads TGCGCCAGCAGCTTACCCTCTAGCGGGAGGGCCGTCGAGACCCAGTACTTC. This encodes CASSLPSSGRAVETQYF.

The V and J genes are TRBV6-2 or TRBV6-3 and TRBJ2-3; D call uncertain. The CDR3 runs 12 residues. Germline CDR1 and CDR2: MNHEY and SVGEGT. V was shortened by 5 bases and J by 6 bases, with 9 bases between the two germline ends. CDR3 region: CASSRTADTQYF. CDR3 coding DNA: TGTGCCAGCAGTCGAACCGCGGATACGCAGTATTTT.